This T cell receptor (beta chain) was recorded in a study of blood T cells in healthy people across ages. Peripheral blood from each donor was collected in a volume of about 9.9 milliliters. In germline, CDR1 is MDHEN, CDR2 SYDVKM. The CDR3 consists of 15 residues. J gave up 2 bases and V 8 bases, and 9 bases lay outside the gene matches. A second PCR of roughly 7 to 11 cycles used a sample-barcoded 5' primer and a J-beta primer mix. From the 5' RACE reads, TCRdb called clonotypes with MiXCR, one entry per CDR3 protein. The data contain around 1.1 million distinct CDR3 sequences, 35% to 40% of them seen just once; the ten biggest clones take up about 12%.

The origin of this receptor is a man aged 18 to 30 in good health. The specimen sequenced was blood. This chain connects TRBV28 to TRBJ2-3; 8 bases line up with TRBD2. The CDR3 DNA follows: TGTGCCAGCCGGGGGGGGCAGGTGAACACAGATACGCAGTATTTT. This sequence encodes CASRGGQVNTDTQYF.